These 9 T cell receptor beta chains were sequenced from one sample in a study of yellow fever vaccine responses in identical twins. Each CDR3 protein is one row after TCRdb ran MiXCR on the RT-PCR reads. This table has 2,000 to 3,000 distinct CDR3 sequences, around 82% appearing once. The sample consisted of T cells from blood (PBMCs), unsorted or a sorted subset (not recorded which), taken before or after yellow fever vaccination (not recorded which). The receptors stem from a young woman who received the yellow fever vaccine.

This clonotype appeared once. The chain is built from TRBV27 and TRBJ2-6; 8 bases line up with TRBD1. From germline, CDR1 is MNHEY and CDR2 SMNVEV (reference sequence). The CDR3 covers 15 residues. The J segment lost 2 bases and the V segment lost 5 bases, leaving 2 bases of the junction unmatched. CDR3 in amino acids: CASSKTGAGANVLTF. The CDR3 DNA is TGTGCCAGCAGTAAGACAGGGGCTGGGGCCAACGTCCTGACTTTC.

The table lists this clonotype with a few counts. The V call is TRBV13, the J call TRBJ2-7; maybe TRBD2 (6 bases). Germline V gene lookup returns CDR1 PRHDT and CDR2 FYEKMQ (reference sequence). The CDR3 has 14 residues. V was pared by 3 bases and J by 5 bases, with 14 bases between. The CDR3 spells CASSFLSGRNEQYF. As DNA, the CDR3 is TGTGCCAGCAGCTTTCTCTCAGGGAGGAACGAGCAGTACTTC.

This chain connects TRBV4-3 to TRBJ2-3, with D unclear. Trimming removed 0 bases at V and 6 bases at J, with 16 bases between. The CDR3 contains 16 residues. Germline V gene sequence: CDR1 LGHNA, CDR2 YSLEER. The CDR3 region is CASSQDSATLLDTQYF. CDR3 sequence (DNA): TGCGCCAGCAGCCAAGATTCTGCGACCCTTCTTGATACGCAGTATTTT.

The chain couples TRBV11-3 to TRBJ2-2; D gene ambiguous. The ends were cut back, 1 base at V and 6 bases at J, with 3 bases in the middle. CDR1 SGHNT and CDR2 YENEEA come from the germline V gene. This CDR3 spans 12 amino acids. CDR3 nucleotide sequence: TGTGCCAGCAGCTTAGTACCCGGGGAGCTGTTTTTT. It translates to CASSLVPGELFF.

The chain employs TRBV2 and TRBJ2-1; no definite D call. V was shortened by 6 bases and J by 4 bases, with 4 bases between the two germline ends. CDR1 is SNHLY and CDR2 is FYNNEI in the germline V gene. The CDR3 covers 11 residues. The CDR3 DNA is TGTGCCAGCAGGGATTACAATGAGCAGTTCTTC. Its protein product is CASRDYNEQFF.

V and J are TRBV14 and TRBJ2-3; maybe TRBD1 (6 bases). V lost 6 bases and J lost 1, with 8 bases in between. From germline, CDR1 is SGHDN and CDR2 FVKESK. The CDR3 sequence is 13 residues long. The CDR3: CASRKGGTDTQYF. The CDR3 DNA follows: TGTGCCAGCAGAAAGGGGGGCACAGATACGCAGTATTTT. Full variable domain (remainder filled in from reference TRBV14 and TRBJ2-3): EAGVTQFPSHSVIEKGQTVTLRCDPISGHDNLYWYRRVMGKEIKFLLHFVKESKQDESGMPNNRFLAERTGGTYSTLKVQPAELEDSGVYFCASRKGGTDTQYFGPGTRLTVL.

J is TRBJ1-5 and V is TRBV11-3, with D perhaps matching TRBD1 (6 bases). V was trimmed by 5 bases and J by 0 bases, leaving 14 bases between them. CDR1 and CDR2 (germline): SGHNT, YENEEA. The length of the CDR3 is 16 residues. Written as DNA, the CDR3 is TGTGCCAGCAGCCTAGGGACACGTTATAGCAATCAGCCCCAGCATTTT. Protein: CASSLGTRYSNQPQHF.

A note on this clonotype: The junction does not match germline at one end; this may be a read error. The chain is built from TRBV27 and TRBJ1-5, with D uncertain. The CDR3 runs to 14 residues. The germline gives CDR1 MNHEY, CDR2 SMNVEV (reference sequence). Here the CDR3 reads CASSLTGNNQPQRF. The CDR3 DNA reads TGCGCCAGCAGCCTAACGGGGAACAATCAGCCCCAGCGTTTT.

Worth noting for this clonotype: At one boundary the junction diverges from the germline segment, which might be a read error. This sequence joins TRBV29-1 and TRBJ1-5; 8 bases align to TRBD1. CDR3 size: 15 residues. Germline V gene lookup returns CDR1 SQVTM and CDR2 ANQGSEA. The CDR3 here is CSVEDGTGGNQPQHF. The CDR3 DNA follows: TGCAGCGTGGAAGACGGAACAGGGGGTAATCAGCCCCAGCATTTT.